The rows below give T cell receptor beta chains drawn from one sample of a study of T cell responses to AZD1222 COVID-19 vaccine. Assay used: immunoSEQ multiplex PCR; TCRdb lists only in-frame clones, some missing. The sample yields just under 35,000 clones, around 86% seen once. The specimen was peripheral blood, collected 28 days after the second AZD1222 dose. The receptors shown here come from an adult who received the AZD1222 COVID-19 vaccine. Each CDR3 is given with its conserved first and last residue. D genes are given only for firm matches. Part of the rows lack a size; the others show once, few, many or a class for expanded clones.

>TRBV6-5|NA|TRBD2|TRBJ2-7
TGTGCCAGCAGACCAACTAGCGGGAGTCCAGACGAGCAGTACTTC
CASRPTSGSPDEQYF
>TRBV5-4|NA|NA|TRBJ2-1
TGTGCCAGCAGCTTGGGGGGGCCGAGCTCCTACAATGAGCAGTTCTTC
CASSLGGPSSYNEQFF
>TRBV5-5|once|NA|TRBJ1-1
TGTGCCAGCAGCTTGGGGGGGAACACTGAAGCTTTCTTT
CASSLGGNTEAFF
>TRBV3-1/TRBV3-2|NA|TRBD1|TRBJ1-1
TGTGCCAGCAGCCAATACGGACAGGGTAATTTGTTCTTCTTT
CASSQYGQGNLFFF
>TRBV30|NA|TRBD1|TRBJ2-3
TGTGCCTGGAGCGGCGGACAGGGAATGACTTATTTT
CAWSGGQGMTYF
>TRBV2|NA|NA|TRBJ1-2
TGTGCCAGCAGGTTCGGGACGGACTATGGCTACACCTTC
CASRFGTDYGYTF
>TRBV30|NA|NA|TRBJ2-2
TGTGCCTGGAGTGTACAGGCCGGGGAGCTGTTTTTT
CAWSVQAGELFF
>TRBV6-5|NA|NA|TRBJ2-1
TGTGCCAGCAGTCCGGGGGCCCCTATCAATGAGCAGTTCTTC
CASSPGAPINEQFF
>TRBV6-5|NA|NA|TRBJ2-6
TGTGCCAGCAGTTACGATCAGGGAGCCGGGGCCAACGTCCTGACTTTC
CASSYDQGAGANVLTF
>TRBV11-3|NA|NA|TRBJ1-1
TGTGCCAGCAGCTTTTTGAACACTGAAGCTTTCTTT
CASSFLNTEAFF
>TRBV9|NA|NA|TRBJ2-3
TGTGCCAGCAGCGTAGGAGCACTTCTCACAGATACGCAGTATTTT
CASSVGALLTDTQYF
>TRBV12-1|NA|NA|TRBJ2-7
TGTGCCAGCAGCCCCTTCCGCAGGGGAGCTTCCTACGAGCAGTACTTC
CASSPFRRGASYEQYF
>TRBV6-5|NA|NA|TRBJ2-2
TGTGCCAGCAGTTATTCAGGGTTCATCGGGGAGCTGTTTTTT
CASSYSGFIGELFF
>TRBV7-3|NA|TRBD1|TRBJ2-3
TGTGCCAGCAGCCGAGACAGGGCCACAGATACGCAGTATTTT
CASSRDRATDTQYF
>TRBV19|NA|TRBD1|TRBJ1-1
TGTGCCAGTAGCCTGGGACAGGGGGTGAACACTGAAGCTTTCTTT
CASSLGQGVNTEAFF
>TRBV18|few|TRBD1|TRBJ2-7
TGTGCCAGCTCACCTCCGGGACAGTCCTACGAGCAGTACTTC
CASSPPGQSYEQYF
>TRBV5-1|once|NA|TRBJ1-4
TGCGCCAGCAGCTCGGGGCGACAGGCCGAAAAACTGTTTTTT
CASSSGRQAEKLFF